The sequence of this TCR beta chain was determined in a study of human T cells and chemical hapten exposure. At the level of the study: A patient group, mainly female, showed alopecia areata, totalis or universalis. Per-sample variation in TCR yield stemmed mainly from small pooled library volume differences.

TCRdb ran MiXCR on the RACE reads and lists one entry per CDR3 protein. The sample includes roughly 190,000 distinct CDR3 sequences, under 25% of them seen just once. As for time point: patch test 1, 2 weeks after DPC sensitization. Treatment reported: therapeutic diphenylcyclopropenone sensitization with weekly scalp DPC. Donors were 18 to 70-year-old alopecia patients suitable for DPC. The authors' total RNA extraction used unfractionated whole blood. This receptor was taken from a woman in her fifties or sixties with alopecia areata. Some clones in this sample may be carry-over from other donors' samples. The sequences come from whole blood, collected in connection with sensitization to the hapten diphenylcyclopropenone (DPC).

The CDR3 protein is CASSIRSAGISGANVLTF. The CDR3 DNA follows: TGTGCCAGTAGTATACGCAGCGCAGGGATCTCTGGGGCCAACGTCCTGACTTTC. The rearrangement links TRBV19 to TRBJ2-6; TRBD1 is a possible D gene (5 bases). This CDR3 is built from 18 residues. CDR1 is LNHDA, CDR2 SQIVND, per germline (reference sequence). The V gene lost 2 bases and the J gene lost 0 bases, with 14 bases spanning the gap.